The rows below give T cell receptor beta chains drawn from one sample of a study of blood T cell repertoires in COVID-19. TCRdb keeps only in-frame clones here, not all; method: immunoSEQ multiplex PCR. The data contain tens of thousands of clones, approximately 84% of them singletons. The sequenced sample was peripheral blood. These TCRs come from a human donor in a cohort sampled during active COVID-19. Each CDR3 is given with its conserved first and last residue. Fields, in order: V gene, J gene, D gene, clone size, CDR3 length, CDR3 DNA, CDR3 protein. D genes are given only for firm matches. Only some rows state a clone size, as once, few, many or a class for expanded clones.

v_call: TRBV27
j_call: TRBJ2-1
d_call: NA
clone_size: NA
cdr3_length: 13
cdr3_nt: TGTGCCAGCCGGACTTGGTTCTACAATGAGCAGTTCTTC
cdr3_aa: CASRTWFYNEQFF

v_call: TRBV5-4
j_call: TRBJ1-1
d_call: NA
clone_size: NA
cdr3_length: 14
cdr3_nt: TGTGCCAGCAGCCGGACAATTTTGAACACTGAAGCTTTCTTT
cdr3_aa: CASSRTILNTEAFF

v_call: TRBV27
j_call: TRBJ1-2
d_call: TRBD1
clone_size: once
cdr3_length: 12
cdr3_nt: TGTGCCAGCAGACAGACAGGGTATGGCTACACCTTC
cdr3_aa: CASRQTGYGYTF

v_call: TRBV7-9
j_call: TRBJ2-5
d_call: TRBD2
clone_size: NA
cdr3_length: 17
cdr3_nt: TGTGCCAGCAGCTCAAATATACTAGCGGGATACCAAGAGACCCAGTACTTC
cdr3_aa: CASSSNILAGYQETQYF

v_call: TRBV19
j_call: TRBJ1-2
d_call: TRBD1
clone_size: NA
cdr3_length: 16
cdr3_nt: TGTGCCAGTAGTATCCCAGGGGGACGGCTAAACTATGGCTACACCTTC
cdr3_aa: CASSIPGGRLNYGYTF

v_call: TRBV19
j_call: TRBJ2-5
d_call: NA
clone_size: NA
cdr3_length: 14
cdr3_nt: TGTGCCAGTAGATCCTTGACAGCCCAAGAGACCCAGTACTTC
cdr3_aa: CASRSLTAQETQYF

v_call: TRBV24-1
j_call: TRBJ2-5
d_call: TRBD2
clone_size: NA
cdr3_length: 15
cdr3_nt: TGTGCCACCAGTGACGGACTAGCAGAACAAGAGACCCAGTACTTC
cdr3_aa: CATSDGLAEQETQYF

v_call: TRBV5-1
j_call: TRBJ1-2
d_call: NA
clone_size: NA
cdr3_length: 14
cdr3_nt: TGCGCCAGCACTGAGACGTTAGAGGGCTATGGCTACACCTTC
cdr3_aa: CASTETLEGYGYTF

v_call: TRBV7-2
j_call: TRBJ2-7
d_call: NA
clone_size: NA
cdr3_length: 12
cdr3_nt: TGTGCCAGCGGGGGGGCGTCCTACGAGCAGTACTTC
cdr3_aa: CASGGASYEQYF

v_call: TRBV9
j_call: TRBJ1-6
d_call: TRBD1
clone_size: NA
cdr3_length: 14
cdr3_nt: TGTGCCAGCAACTCTGGACAGGGGGATTCACCCCTCCACTTT
cdr3_aa: CASNSGQGDSPLHF

v_call: TRBV28
j_call: TRBJ2-4
d_call: NA
clone_size: NA
cdr3_length: 15
cdr3_nt: TGTGCCAGCAGTCCCCGACTGGGGGGAGGTAACATTCAGTACTTC
cdr3_aa: CASSPRLGGGNIQYF

v_call: TRBV19
j_call: TRBJ2-1
d_call: TRBD2
clone_size: NA
cdr3_length: 15
cdr3_nt: TGTGCCAGTAGTATCCTAGCGGGGGGCCACAATGAGCAGTTCTTC
cdr3_aa: CASSILAGGHNEQFF

v_call: TRBV12-3/TRBV12-4
j_call: TRBJ1-5
d_call: TRBD1
clone_size: NA
cdr3_length: 13
cdr3_nt: TGTGCCAGCAGTCCGACAGGGTCCCAGCCCCAGCATTTT
cdr3_aa: CASSPTGSQPQHF

v_call: TRBV12-5
j_call: TRBJ1-1
d_call: NA
clone_size: NA
cdr3_length: 13
cdr3_nt: TGTGCTAGTGGTTTGGACGGTTGGTCTGAAGCTTTCTTT
cdr3_aa: CASGLDGWSEAFF

v_call: TRBV5-1
j_call: TRBJ2-1
d_call: NA
clone_size: NA
cdr3_length: 16
cdr3_nt: TGCGCCAGCAGCTCCGGACTATCCCTTCCCTACAATGAGCAGTTCTTC
cdr3_aa: CASSSGLSLPYNEQFF

v_call: TRBV10-3
j_call: TRBJ2-1
d_call: TRBD2
clone_size: NA
cdr3_length: 18
cdr3_nt: TGTGCCATCAGTGAGACAACTAGCGGGAGGGTGTCCTACAATGAGCAGTTCTTC
cdr3_aa: CAISETTSGRVSYNEQFF

v_call: TRBV24-1
j_call: TRBJ2-2
d_call: TRBD1
clone_size: NA
cdr3_length: 18
cdr3_nt: TGTGCCACCAGTGAATCCTGGGGGACAGGGTTGGTCACCGGGGAGCTGTTTTTT
cdr3_aa: CATSESWGTGLVTGELFF

v_call: TRBV2
j_call: TRBJ2-7
d_call: NA
clone_size: NA
cdr3_length: 13
cdr3_nt: TGTGCCAGCAGTGTCGAAGGGGTGGGCGAGCAGTACTTC
cdr3_aa: CASSVEGVGEQYF

v_call: TRBV28
j_call: TRBJ2-5
d_call: TRBD2
clone_size: NA
cdr3_length: 14
cdr3_nt: TGTGCCACCCAGACCGGGGGGGCGTTGGAGACCCAGTACTTC
cdr3_aa: CATQTGGALETQYF

v_call: TRBV28
j_call: TRBJ2-1
d_call: NA
clone_size: NA
cdr3_length: 15
cdr3_nt: TGTGCCAGCAGTTTACCAGGGGTGCTTTACAATGAGCAGTTCTTC
cdr3_aa: CASSLPGVLYNEQFF

v_call: TRBV18
j_call: TRBJ2-1
d_call: TRBD1
clone_size: once
cdr3_length: 14
cdr3_nt: TGTGCCAGCTCACCAAGGACAGGCATCAATGAGCAGTTCTTC
cdr3_aa: CASSPRTGINEQFF

v_call: TRBV9
j_call: TRBJ2-7
d_call: TRBD1
clone_size: NA
cdr3_length: 17
cdr3_nt: TGTGCCAGCAGCGTAGACATAGGGACAGGGGGCATCTACGAGCAGTACTTC
cdr3_aa: CASSVDIGTGGIYEQYF

v_call: TRBV4-3
j_call: TRBJ1-2
d_call: NA
clone_size: NA
cdr3_length: 17
cdr3_nt: TGCGCCAGCAGCAGACTGGCTTCTGGCCAAGGGGACTATGGCTACACCTTC
cdr3_aa: CASSRLASGQGDYGYTF

v_call: TRBV24-1
j_call: TRBJ2-1
d_call: NA
clone_size: medium-sized
cdr3_length: 12
cdr3_nt: TGTGCCACCCGAAGCGGAAACAATGAGCAGTTCTTC
cdr3_aa: CATRSGNNEQFF

v_call: TRBV6-5
j_call: TRBJ1-6
d_call: TRBD1
clone_size: NA
cdr3_length: 15
cdr3_nt: TGTGCCAGCAGTTACGATTGGACAGGGAATTCACCCCTCCACTTT
cdr3_aa: CASSYDWTGNSPLHF

v_call: TRBV4-1
j_call: TRBJ2-7
d_call: TRBD1
clone_size: NA
cdr3_length: 14
cdr3_nt: TGCGCCAGCAGCCCCCGGGACAGATACTACGAGCAGTACTTC
cdr3_aa: CASSPRDRYYEQYF

v_call: TRBV7-2
j_call: TRBJ2-1
d_call: NA
clone_size: NA
cdr3_length: 15
cdr3_nt: TGTGCCAGCAGCTTAGAAGCGGCGTCCTACAATGAGCAGTTCTTC
cdr3_aa: CASSLEAASYNEQFF

v_call: TRBV5-1
j_call: TRBJ1-4
d_call: NA
clone_size: few
cdr3_length: 14
cdr3_nt: TGCGCCAGCAGCTTGGGGCAGGGAGGAGAAAAACTGTTTTTT
cdr3_aa: CASSLGQGGEKLFF

v_call: TRBV2
j_call: TRBJ1-6
d_call: TRBD1
clone_size: NA
cdr3_length: 14
cdr3_nt: TGTGCCAGCAGTCCGACAGGGGGCGTATCACCCCTCCACTTT
cdr3_aa: CASSPTGGVSPLHF

v_call: TRBV10-2
j_call: TRBJ2-5
d_call: NA
clone_size: NA
cdr3_length: 14
cdr3_nt: TGCGCCAGCTCCGCCGGGACAATGACAGAGACCCAGTACTTC
cdr3_aa: CASSAGTMTETQYF

v_call: TRBV4-3
j_call: TRBJ1-1
d_call: NA
clone_size: NA
cdr3_length: 15
cdr3_nt: TGCGCCAGCAGCCTAGGGGGGGCCGTGAACACTGAAGCTTTCTTT
cdr3_aa: CASSLGGAVNTEAFF

v_call: TRBV27
j_call: TRBJ1-6
d_call: TRBD1
clone_size: NA
cdr3_length: 14
cdr3_nt: TGTGCCAGCAGTTACAGGGGGGACAATTCACCCCTCCACTTT
cdr3_aa: CASSYRGDNSPLHF

v_call: TRBV19
j_call: TRBJ2-2
d_call: NA
clone_size: NA
cdr3_length: 14
cdr3_nt: TGTGCCAGTAGTAGCAGGGGCGGTACCGGGGAGCTGTTTTTT
cdr3_aa: CASSSRGGTGELFF

v_call: TRBV19
j_call: TRBJ2-2
d_call: NA
clone_size: NA
cdr3_length: 12
cdr3_nt: TGTGCCAGTAGTGACAGGACAAGGGTGCTGTTTTTT
cdr3_aa: CASSDRTRVLFF

v_call: TRBV5-6
j_call: TRBJ1-4
d_call: NA
clone_size: NA
cdr3_length: 15
cdr3_nt: TGTGCCAGCAGCTCGTCGTCGAGGGTTCAAGAAAAACTGTTTTTT
cdr3_aa: CASSSSSRVQEKLFF

v_call: TRBV3-1/TRBV3-2
j_call: TRBJ2-1
d_call: TRBD2
clone_size: NA
cdr3_length: 17
cdr3_nt: TGTGCCAGCAGCCAAGACCCGACTAGCGGCGGGTACAATGAGCAGTTCTTC
cdr3_aa: CASSQDPTSGGYNEQFF

v_call: TRBV28
j_call: TRBJ2-7
d_call: NA
clone_size: NA
cdr3_length: 14
cdr3_nt: TGTGCCAGCAGTTTTATGGGGAGTTGGTTCGAGCAGTACTTC
cdr3_aa: CASSFMGSWFEQYF

v_call: TRBV5-4
j_call: TRBJ1-1
d_call: NA
clone_size: NA
cdr3_length: 17
cdr3_nt: TGTGCCAGCAGCTTGGAGGGAGGGGCGGTCTTGAACACTGAAGCTTTCTTT
cdr3_aa: CASSLEGGAVLNTEAFF

v_call: TRBV5-1
j_call: TRBJ2-7
d_call: NA
clone_size: once
cdr3_length: 14
cdr3_nt: TGCGCCAGCAGTCTACAGGGGAGGACGGCCGAGCAGTACTTC
cdr3_aa: CASSLQGRTAEQYF

v_call: TRBV5-1
j_call: TRBJ2-1
d_call: TRBD1
clone_size: NA
cdr3_length: 14
cdr3_nt: TGCGCCAGCAGCTTACAACAGGGGGCGAATGAGCAGTTCTTC
cdr3_aa: CASSLQQGANEQFF

v_call: TRBV28
j_call: TRBJ2-1
d_call: NA
clone_size: NA
cdr3_length: 17
cdr3_nt: TGTGCCAGCACCCCAAGACGGAGAACTAGCTATCCAAATGAGCAGTTCTTC
cdr3_aa: CASTPRRRTSYPNEQFF

v_call: TRBV25-1
j_call: TRBJ2-1
d_call: TRBD2
clone_size: few
cdr3_length: 17
cdr3_nt: TGTGCCAGCAGAGGACCGTGGCGGGGGAGCTCCTACAATGAGCAGTTCTTC
cdr3_aa: CASRGPWRGSSYNEQFF

v_call: TRBV5-4
j_call: TRBJ1-3
d_call: TRBD1
clone_size: NA
cdr3_length: 14
cdr3_nt: TGTGCCAGCAGCGTTGGGACAGTCTCAAACACCATATATTTT
cdr3_aa: CASSVGTVSNTIYF

v_call: TRBV5-4
j_call: TRBJ2-3
d_call: NA
clone_size: NA
cdr3_length: 15
cdr3_nt: TGTGCCAGCAGCTTGGGGCTCCGGGTCGCAGATACGCAGTATTTT
cdr3_aa: CASSLGLRVADTQYF

v_call: TRBV10-1
j_call: TRBJ2-3
d_call: NA
clone_size: NA
cdr3_length: 13
cdr3_nt: TGCGCCAGCAGTCGGACAGGCACAGATACGCAGTATTTT
cdr3_aa: CASSRTGTDTQYF

v_call: TRBV6-1
j_call: TRBJ2-7
d_call: NA
clone_size: NA
cdr3_length: 12
cdr3_nt: TGTGCCAGCAGTGAAGTGAGGGACGAGCAGTACTTC
cdr3_aa: CASSEVRDEQYF

v_call: TRBV9
j_call: TRBJ2-7
d_call: TRBD2
clone_size: NA
cdr3_length: 15
cdr3_nt: TGTGCCAGCAGCGTAGGAGGCCTAGCGGGAGGCGAGCAGTACTTC
cdr3_aa: CASSVGGLAGGEQYF

v_call: TRBV11-2
j_call: TRBJ1-5
d_call: TRBD1
clone_size: once
cdr3_length: 16
cdr3_nt: TGTGCCAGCAGCTTAGGGTCCGGGACAGGGATTCAGCCCCAGCATTTT
cdr3_aa: CASSLGSGTGIQPQHF

v_call: TRBV27
j_call: TRBJ1-1
d_call: NA
clone_size: NA
cdr3_length: 12
cdr3_nt: TGTGCCAGCAGTTCCAGACAGGTGAAAGCTTTCTTT
cdr3_aa: CASSSRQVKAFF